Below are 9 T cell receptor beta chains sequenced from a single sample in a study of cytomegalovirus exposure and HLA in healthy donors. A multiplex PCR was run with 60 Vbeta primers and 13 Jbeta primers. Only in-frame clones appear in the TCRdb table, and some are missing; sequencing was by immunoSEQ multiplex PCR. The profile shows more than 110,000 clones, roughly 79% of them singletons. The sample consisted of PBMCs. These receptors came from a male donor in good health and CMV-seronegative.

The chain uses TRBV5-1 and TRBJ1-6; D is possibly TRBD1 (6 bases). The germline gives CDR1 SGHRS, CDR2 YFSETQ. The CDR3 loop spans 15 amino acids. V shed 0 bases and J shed 7 bases, with 11 bases lying between them. DNA for the CDR3: TGCGCCAGCAGCTTGGGTCAGGGGTGGAATTCACCCCTCCACTTT. This encodes CASSLGQGWNSPLHF.

This chain connects TRBV27 to TRBJ2-7, with a weak D call TRBD1 (5 bases). CDR3 length: 16 residues. V was pared by 6 bases and J by 0 bases, with 18 bases between. Germline CDR1 and CDR2: MNHEY and SMNVEV (reference sequence). The CDR3 DNA sequence: TGTGCCAGCAGAATACAGACAGTTAGGAGCTCCTACGAGCAGTACTTC. It codes for CASRIQTVRSSYEQYF.

The V gene is TRBV29-1, the J gene TRBJ1-1; 7 nucleotides line up with TRBD1. The germline V gene has CDR1 SQVTM and CDR2 ANQGSEA. V lost 7 bases, J lost 1 base, and 6 bases stayed unmatched. The CDR3 is 13 amino acids. The CDR3 here is CSAVGQTNTEAFF. The CDR3 DNA is TGCAGCGCCGTGGGACAGACGAACACTGAAGCTTTCTTT.

The genes are TRBV6-6 and TRBJ2-7; 7 nucleotides line up with TRBD1. The CDR3 length is 16 residues. CDR1 MNHNY and CDR2 SVGAGI come from the germline V gene (reference sequence). The ends lost 6 bases at V and 0 bases at J; junction bases unmatched: 11. The CDR3 region is CASRSDRPANSYEQYF. In DNA, the CDR3 is TGTGCCAGCAGATCGGACAGGCCGGCTAACTCCTACGAGCAGTACTTC.

The chain joins TRBV5-5 to TRBJ2-2, with 8 bases identical to TRBD2. Looked up from germline, CDR1 is SGHKS and CDR2 is YYEKEE (reference sequence). The CDR3 runs to 16 residues. Trimming removed 0 bases from V and 4 bases from J; junction bases left unmatched: 5. In nucleotides, the CDR3 is TGTGCCAGCAGCTTGGGCCGGGAGGGCCTCACCGGGGAGCTGTTTTTT. Translation gives CASSLGREGLTGELFF.

The chain is built from TRBV7-9 and TRBJ1-2, with D unclear. Per the germline V gene, CDR1 is SEHNR and CDR2 is FQNEAQ (reference sequence). Trimming pared 2 bases from V and 1 base from J, leaving 11 bases between. The CDR3 length is 15 residues. The CDR3 reads CASSLLDRDNYGYTF. The CDR3 bases are TGTGCCAGCAGCTTACTCGACCGGGATAACTATGGCTACACCTTC.

V and J are TRBV5-1 and TRBJ1-2; D is perhaps TRBD1 (6 bases). This CDR3 is built from 12 residues. V shed 5 bases and J shed 6 bases, with 11 bases lying between them. The germline V gene encodes CDR1 SGHRS and CDR2 YFSETQ. The chain's CDR3 is CASRAGDHGYTF. The CDR3 nucleotides are TGCGCCAGCAGGGCAGGGGACCATGGCTACACCTTC.

This clone was seen a single time. CDR3 protein: CASSQDRGKAGPLHF. In nucleotides, the CDR3 is TGTGCCAGCAGCCAAGATCGAGGGAAGGCTGGACCCCTCCACTTT. The chain uses TRBV4-2 and TRBJ1-6; D gene unclear. Trimming removed 0 bases at V and 12 bases at J, with 15 bases between. Germline-derived CDR1 and CDR2 are LGHNA and YNFKEQ. The CDR3 length is 15 residues.

The rearrangement links TRBV18 to TRBJ1-2; D remains ambiguous. This CDR3 spans 13 amino acids. Germline V lookup: CDR1 KGHSH, CDR2 LQKENI. Trimming stripped 6 bases from V and 5 bases from J, with 13 bases between. The CDR3 reads CASSPSAQYGYTF. CDR3 DNA: TGTGCCAGCTCCCCCTCGGCACAGTATGGCTACACCTTC.